The 30 T cell receptor beta chains below were found in one sample sequenced in a study of tumor-infiltrating lymphocytes in primary liver carcinoma. cDNA specific to TCR beta was made from 500 ng of total RNA, with a constant-region primer employed for priming. The TCR beta library was amplified through three nested multiplex PCR rounds in a modified ARM-PCR procedure. TRBV1-TRBV30 forward primers and a C-beta reverse primer were used in the first two PCR rounds, which each ran for about 10 cycles. TCRdb independently ran MiXCR on the multiplex PCR reads; one entry per CDR3 protein. The repertoire holds 95,000 to 150,000 distinct CDR3 sequences, around 64% seen once, with about 8% in the top ten. Bulk tissue was left unsorted, and RNA and DNA were co-extracted from about 19-30 mg of it. The sequencing sample was made of liver tumor tissue from sampling region 3. Subset noted: tumor region T3, left-lateral pole. These receptors came from a woman in her fifties or sixties with primary liver carcinoma and hepatitis B virus infection.

In its sample, this clonotype ranks as medium-sized. V is TRBV11-2 and J is TRBJ2-3; no reliable D call. This CDR3 contains 15 residues. Per the germline V gene, CDR1 is SGHAT and CDR2 is FQNNGV. The V end was cut by 0 bases, the J end by 3 bases, with 10 bases between. The DNA of the CDR3 is TGTGCCAGCAGCTTAGATCTAGATAATACAGATACGCAGTATTTT. This gives the protein CASSLDLDNTDTQYF.

This clonotype was recorded many times. The V gene is TRBV5-4, the J gene TRBJ2-5; D gene unclear. This CDR3 spans 13 amino acids. The germline V and J ends were trimmed by 4 bases and 5 bases, with 12 bases remaining between them. Germline loops: CDR1 SGHNT, CDR2 YYREEE (reference sequence). The CDR3 is CASSKDLEETQYF. CDR3 nucleotide sequence: TGTGCCAGCAGCAAGGACCTTGAGGAGACCCAGTACTTC.

V gene TRBV29-1 combines with J gene TRBJ2-1, with unresolved D. The CDR3 spans 12 residues. Germline V gives CDR1 SQVTM, CDR2 ANQGSEA. The CDR3 loop is CSVQDFYNEQFF. The DNA for the CDR3 is TGCAGTGTACAAGACTTCTACAATGAGCAGTTCTTC.

Turning to this clonotype: Germline is not matched at one junction end, which may reflect a read error. The chain links TRBV28 to TRBJ2-7, with 12 bases identical to TRBD2. CDR3 length: 18 residues. Germline-derived CDR1 and CDR2 are MDHEN and SYDVKM. CDR3 loop: CASSFVPTSGSPRYGQYF. CDR3 DNA sequence: TGTGCGAGCAGTTTCGTCCCGACTAGCGGGAGCCCGAGATACGGGCAGTACTTC.

The chain is built from TRBV30 and TRBJ2-1; D perhaps matches TRBD2 (8 bases). Deletions cut 0 bases from V and 2 bases from J, with 20 bases between. The CDR3 extends over 18 amino acids. The germline V gene encodes CDR1 GTSNPN and CDR2 SVGIG (reference sequence). CDR3 nucleotide sequence: TGTGCCTGGAGTGTGACAGGGATCGGGAGGGGGCCCTACAATGAGCAGTTCTTC. Translating gives CAWSVTGIGRGPYNEQFF. The complete variable domain, with remaining parts taken from reference TRBV30 and TRBJ2-1, reads SQTIHQWPATLVQPVGSPLSLECTVEGTSNPNLYWYRQAAGRGLQLLFYSVGIGQISSEVPQNLSASRPQDRQFILSSKKLLLSDSGFYLCAWSVTGIGRGPYNEQFFGPGTRLTVL.

A remark on this clonotype: A junction boundary mismatches the germline segment, possibly from a read error. The chain carries TRBV15 and TRBJ2-7; D ambiguous. Germline loops: CDR1 LNHNV, CDR2 YYDKDF (reference sequence). CDR3 length equals 12 residues. Written as DNA, the CDR3 is TGTGCCACCAGCAGAGGCCAGTACGAGCAGTCCTTC. It is translated as CATSRGQYEQSF. The full variable domain, with the rest looked up from reference TRBV15 and TRBJ2-7, is DAMVIQNPRYQVTQFGKPVTLSCSQTLNHNVMYWYQQKSSQAPKLLFHYYDKDFNNEADTPDNFQSRRPNTSFCFLDIRSPGLGDTAMYLCATSRGQYEQSFGPGTRLTVT.

This clonotype was seen just once. This sequence may be a read error, since a much larger clone differs from it by one base. In nucleotides, the CDR3 is TGTGCCTGGAGTGTTGGCGGGAGAGGGGCTGGGGCCAACGTCCTGACTTTC. Translating it yields CAWSVGGRGAGANVLTF. The V and J genes are TRBV30 and TRBJ2-6; TRBD2 matches at 7 bases. Germline CDR1 and CDR2: GTSNPN and SVGIG (reference sequence). V dropped 0 bases and J dropped 2; count of bases not matched to a gene: 7. This CDR3 is built from 17 residues.

This clonotype was seen repeatedly, ten times or more. The J gene is TRBJ1-2, the V gene TRBV6-1; TRBD1 might be the D (6 bases). The CDR3 contains 14 residues. Per the germline V gene, CDR1 is MNHNS and CDR2 is SASEGT. Trimming removed 1 base at V and 0 bases at J, with 6 bases between. The chain's CDR3 is CASSEGTANYGYTF. Written as DNA, the CDR3 is TGTGCCAGCAGTGAAGGGACAGCTAACTATGGCTACACCTTC.

The genes are TRBV11-2 and TRBJ2-7; no clear D gene. The CDR3 length is 13 residues. The V end lost 3 bases, the J end lost 4 bases, and 10 bases lay between the germline ends. Germline loops: CDR1 SGHAT, CDR2 FQNNGV. CDR3 in amino acids: CASSLRLHYEQYF. CDR3 coding DNA: TGTGCCAGCAGCTTGCGACTTCATTACGAGCAGTACTTC.

On this clonotype: At one end the junction does not follow the germline gene, possibly because of a read error. This chain connects TRBV18 to TRBJ2-2; 8 nucleotides align to TRBD2. The CDR3 sequence is 16 residues long. Germline assignment: CDR1 KGHSH and CDR2 LQKENI. In nucleotides, the CDR3 is TGTGCCAGCTCACCACCTAGCGGGACGAACACCAGGGAGCTGTTTTTT. Translated: CASSPPSGTNTRELFF.

The V gene is TRBV11-2, the J gene TRBJ2-7; D tentatively fits TRBD1 or TRBD2 (6 bases each). Per the germline V gene, CDR1 is SGHAT and CDR2 is FQNNGV. The CDR3 is 15 residues long. V was pared by 9 bases and J by 3 bases, with 21 bases between. The CDR3 loop is CASSREGGRFYEQYF. CDR3 sequence (DNA): TGTGCCAGTAGCCGAGAGGGGGGACGGTTCTACGAGCAGTACTTC.

V is TRBV5-4 and J is TRBJ2-3, with D tentatively TRBD1 or TRBD2 (5 bases each). The ends were cut back, 2 bases at V and 7 bases at J, with 20 bases in the middle. Germline V gene lookup returns CDR1 SGHNT and CDR2 YYREEE (reference sequence). There are 16 residues in the CDR3. The CDR3 protein is CASSFGWRQGLNTQYF. The CDR3 nucleotides read TGTGCCAGCAGCTTCGGATGGAGGCAGGGTTTGAATACGCAGTATTTT.

About this clonotype itself: Given a much more abundant clone one base away, this may be a read error. The V gene is TRBV7-9, the J gene TRBJ2-7; D is unclear. Germline loops: CDR1 SEHNR, CDR2 FQNEAQ (reference sequence). This CDR3 spans 13 amino acids. CDR3 nucleotides: TGTGTCAGCAGCTTAGGATCGGTGGGCGAGCAGTACTTC. Its translation: CVSSLGSVGEQYF.

The sample holds many counts of this clonotype. V gene TRBV29-1 combines with J gene TRBJ2-5; 7 positions agree with TRBD1. The junction had 5 bases not matched to a gene; V was cut back by 6 bases and J by 4 bases. This CDR3 region has 12 residues. Germline CDR1 SQVTM, CDR2 ANQGSEA. CDR3 DNA sequence: TGCAGCGTGACAGGGATAGGAGAGACCCAGTACTTC. Protein: CSVTGIGETQYF.

This chain links TRBV6-6 with TRBJ2-7, with a possible D match to TRBD2 (6 bases). The CDR3 contains 15 residues. Looked up from germline, CDR1 is MNHNY and CDR2 is SVGAGI (reference sequence). V dropped 6 bases and J dropped 6 bases, with 21 bases sitting between them. The CDR3 region is CASRWDSPGSLEQYF. CDR3 nucleotides: TGTGCCAGCAGGTGGGACTCCCCGGGCTCCCTCGAGCAGTACTTC.

Of note for this clonotype: The conserved closing phenylalanine or tryptophan is absent in this CDR3, likely reflecting a read error. The chain recombines TRBV12-3 or TRBV12-4 with TRBJ1-2; 8 bases agree with TRBD1. This CDR3 has 16 residues. The CDR3 sequence: CASTLAMQGARNGYTI. The CDR3 DNA sequence: TGTGCCAGCACTTTAGCGATGCAGGGGGCGAGGAATGGCTACACCATC.

About this clonotype: A much larger clonotype is one base distant, so this may be a read error. This chain uses TRBV6-5 with TRBJ2-7, with D possibly being TRBD1 (5 bases). This CDR3 is 18 amino acids long. CDR1 and CDR2 from the germline V gene are MNHEY and SVGAGI. The V end lost 0 bases, the J end lost 1 base, and 19 bases lay between the germline ends. The CDR3 DNA follows: TGTGCCAGCAGTTACTCGAGACGGACATGGGGCTCTTCCTACGAGCAGTACTTC. This encodes CASSYSRRTWGSSYEQYF.

This chain joins TRBV11-2 and TRBJ2-5, with a weak D call TRBD2 (5 bases). V lost 1 base to trimming and J lost 14 bases, with 17 bases between them. Germline V CDR1 and CDR2: SGHAT, FQNNGV. The CDR3 is 13 amino acids. DNA for the CDR3: TGTGCCAGCAGCTTAGGTATCGGGAACCACGAATACTTC. It is translated as CASSLGIGNHEYF.

Concerning this clonotype itself: The DNA is omitted, as the CDR3 cannot be located on it reliably, and the CDR3 follows TCRdb's listing. V is TRBV6-6 and J is TRBJ1-2. CDR1 is MNHNY, CDR2 SVGAGI, per germline (reference sequence). Inclusive of both ends, the CDR3 amounts to 14 amino acids. CDR3 loop: CANNGAGSNYGCTF.

Ten or more counts support this clonotype. This chain uses TRBV28 with TRBJ2-5, with 9 bases that match TRBD1. The germline V gene encodes CDR1 MDHEN and CDR2 SYDVKM. Losses at the gene ends were 9 bases for V and 3 bases for J; bases not matched to a gene: 5. This CDR3 region has 13 residues. CDR3 DNA sequence: TGTGCCAGTCGACAGGGGGGGAAAGAGACCCAGTACTTC. Protein sequence: CASRQGGKETQYF.

CDR3 nucleotide sequence: TGTGCCAGCAGTTCTTACGGGTCCTCCTACGAGCAGTACTTC. It is translated as CASSSYGSSYEQYF. The chain carries TRBV6-1 and TRBJ2-7; unclear D gene. CDR1 is MNHNS, CDR2 SASEGT, per germline. The V and J ends lost 5 bases and 0 bases respectively, with 11 bases between them. This CDR3 has 14 amino acids.

The chain couples TRBV7-3 to TRBJ2-6, with D possibly matching TRBD1 (5 bases). Germline V gene data show CDR1 as SGHTA and CDR2 as FQGTGA. The V end was cut by 6 bases, the J end by 0 bases, with 12 bases between. This CDR3 region has 16 residues. The CDR3 loop reads CASSLQVSSGANVLTF. Written as DNA, the CDR3 is TGTGCCAGCAGTTTACAGGTGTCCTCTGGGGCCAACGTCCTGACTTTC.

About this clonotype itself: This could be a read error, since a much larger clone is one nucleotide away. The chain is built from TRBV7-9 and TRBJ2-2, with TRBD2 matching 8 bases. CDR1 and CDR2 from the germline V gene are SEHNR and FQNEAQ (reference sequence). The CDR3 has 17 amino acids. The CDR3 sequence: CASSLRDGRVDTGELVF. Written as DNA, the CDR3 is TGTGCCAGCAGCTTAAGAGACGGGAGGGTAGACACCGGGGAGCTGGTTTTT.

The chain has TRBV11-2 and TRBJ2-1, with D possibly matching TRBD2 (5 bases). V lost 2 bases to trimming and J lost 4 bases, with 12 bases between them. This CDR3 is built from 15 residues. Germline lookup yields CDR1 SGHAT and CDR2 FQNNGV. The CDR3 DNA is TGTGCCAGCAGCTTAATACCTAGCTCTTACAATGAGCAGTTCTTC. Translating it yields CASSLIPSSYNEQFF.

Concerning this clonotype itself: In this CDR3 the conserved last residue, phenylalanine or tryptophan, is missing, so a read error is likely. This chain uses TRBV11-2 with TRBJ2-4; D remains unclear. There are 15 residues in the CDR3. In germline, CDR1 is SGHAT, CDR2 FQNNGV. The CDR3 reads CASGLRLAAKNIQYL. The CDR3 nucleotides are TGTGCCAGCGGCTTAAGGTTGGCAGCCAAAAACATTCAGTACTTA.

As regards this clonotype: A much larger clone sits a single nucleotide away, making a read error possible. The chain links TRBV6-1 to TRBJ2-5, with a weak D call TRBD1 (5 bases). The V end lost 5 bases, the J end lost 5 bases, and 18 bases lay between the germline ends. The CDR3 contains 15 residues. Germline CDR1 MNHNS, CDR2 SASEGT. DNA for the CDR3: TGTGCCAGCAGTAACGTAGCAGGGATGCAGGAGACCCAGTACTTC. This codes for CASSNVAGMQETQYF.

About this clonotype itself: With a much larger clone just one base away, this may be a read error. The chain combines TRBV6-1 with TRBJ1-3, with 7 bases fitting TRBD1. The germline V gene has CDR1 MNHNS and CDR2 SASEGT. This CDR3 comprises 14 residues. The CDR3 region is CVSRGGSSGNTIYF. The CDR3 nucleotides are TGTGTCAGCAGGGGGGGTAGCTCTGGAAACACCATATATTTT.

Comments on this clonotype: Given a much more abundant clone one base away, this may be a read error. The chain joins TRBV7-9 to TRBJ1-3; D possibly corresponds to TRBD1 (5 bases). The germline gives CDR1 SEHNR, CDR2 FQNEAQ (reference sequence). The CDR3 loop spans 15 amino acids. This CDR3 reads CVSSLARARGNTIYF. In DNA, the CDR3 is TGTGTCAGCAGCTTAGCCCGCGCCCGGGGGAACACCATATATTTT. Full variable domain (remainder filled in from reference TRBV7-9 and TRBJ1-3): DTGVSQNPRHKITKRGQNVTFRCDPISEHNRLYWYRQTLGQGPEFLTYFQNEAQLEKSRLLSDRFSAERPKGSFSTLEIQRTEQGDSAMYLCVSSLARARGNTIYFGEGSWLTVV.

On this clonotype: At one end, the junction sequence differs from germline, possibly due to a read error. V usage is TRBV14 and J usage is TRBJ1-5; D is perhaps TRBD1 (5 bases). This CDR3 has 14 amino acids. Germline lookup yields CDR1 SGHDN and CDR2 FVKESK. The CDR3 loop reads CAGSRGIGDQPQHF. The DNA of the CDR3 is TGTGCCGGCAGCCGAGGGATAGGGGATCAGCCCCAGCATTTT.

The chain carries TRBV2 and TRBJ2-1; a weak D match, TRBD2 (5 bases). V lost 10 bases, J lost 9 bases, and 13 bases lay in between. Germline CDR1 and CDR2: SNHLY and FYNNEI. This CDR3 is 11 amino acids long. The chain's CDR3 is CATQRESEQFF. CDR3 coding DNA: TGTGCCACCCAGAGGGAGAGTGAGCAGTTCTTC.